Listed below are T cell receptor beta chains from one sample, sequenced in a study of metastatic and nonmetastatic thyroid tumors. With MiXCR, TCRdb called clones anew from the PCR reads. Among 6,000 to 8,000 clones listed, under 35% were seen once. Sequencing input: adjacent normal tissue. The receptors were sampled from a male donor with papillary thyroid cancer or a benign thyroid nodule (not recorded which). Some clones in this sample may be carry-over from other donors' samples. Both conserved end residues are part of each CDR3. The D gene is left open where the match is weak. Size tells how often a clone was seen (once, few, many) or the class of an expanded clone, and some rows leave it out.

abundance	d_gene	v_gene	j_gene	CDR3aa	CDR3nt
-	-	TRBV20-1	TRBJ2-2	CSARELTNTGELFF	TGCAGTGCTAGAGAACTTACGAACACCGGGGAGCTGTTTTTT
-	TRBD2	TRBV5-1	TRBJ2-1	CASSRLTSGTEQFF	TGCGCCAGCAGCCGCCTGACTAGCGGAACCGAGCAGTTCTTC
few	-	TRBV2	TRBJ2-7	CASSGLLGGEQYF	TGTGCCAGCAGTGGCCTACTAGGTGGCGAGCAGTACTTC
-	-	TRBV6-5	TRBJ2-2	CASSSRGGANTGELFF	TGTGCCAGCAGTTCCCGGGGCGGAGCGAACACCGGGGAGCTGTTTTTT
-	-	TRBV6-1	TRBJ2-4	CASVARDLYDQYF	TGTGCCAGCGTAGCGCGAGACCTCTACGATCAGTACTTC
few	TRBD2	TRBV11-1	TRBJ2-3	CASSTRGLAGQVSTQYF	TGTGCCAGCAGCACCCGGGGACTAGCGGGGCAGGTGTCTACGCAGTATTTT
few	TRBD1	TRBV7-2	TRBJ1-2	CASSLAGGQGYGYTF	TGTGCCAGCAGCTTAGCGGGGGGACAGGGCTATGGCTACACCTTC
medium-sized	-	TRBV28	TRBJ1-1	CASSLGDAAFF	TGTGCCAGCAGTTTGGGTGATGCAGCTTTCTTT
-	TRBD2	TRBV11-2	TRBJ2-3	CASSLVSGGAGDTQYF	TGTGCCAGCAGCTTAGTGAGCGGGGGTGCAGGAGATACGCAGTATTTT
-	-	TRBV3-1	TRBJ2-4	CASTSVLPNIQYF	TGTGCCAGCACCTCGGTCCTTCCTAACATTCAGTACTTC
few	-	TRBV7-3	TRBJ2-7	CASSLGPGPAYEQYF	TGTGCCAGCAGCTTGGGACCGGGTCCTGCCTACGAGCAGTACTTC
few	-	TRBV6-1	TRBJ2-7	CASSDSRPRGRNSYEQYF	TGCGCCAGCAGTGACTCTCGGCCCAGGGGCCGTAACTCCTACGAGCAGTACTTC
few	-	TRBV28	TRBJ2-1	CASSHDRAPNEQFF	TGTGCCAGCAGCCATGACCGGGCACCCAATGAGCAGTTCTTC
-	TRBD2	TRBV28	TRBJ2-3	CASRHGLAGVGTDTQYF	TGTGCCAGCAGGCACGGACTAGCGGGTGTCGGCACAGATACGCAGTATTTT
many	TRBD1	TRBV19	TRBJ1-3	CASSIGTGSGNTIYF	TGTGCCAGTAGTATAGGGACAGGGTCTGGAAACACCATATATTTT
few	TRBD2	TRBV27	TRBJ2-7	CANSLLSGDSWEQYF	TGTGCCAACAGCTTACTTAGCGGGGACTCCTGGGAGCAGTACTTC
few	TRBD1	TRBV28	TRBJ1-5	CASSDRGGGYQPQHF	TGTGCCAGCAGCGACAGGGGCGGCGGGTATCAGCCCCAGCATTTT
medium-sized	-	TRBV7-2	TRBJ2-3	CASSPYLTDTQYF	TGTGCCAGCAGCCCGTACCTCACAGATACGCAGTATTTT
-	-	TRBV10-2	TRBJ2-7	CASSAGTTSIYEQYF	TGCGCCAGTAGTGCCGGGACCACCTCGATCTACGAGCAGTACTTC
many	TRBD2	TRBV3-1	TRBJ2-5	CASRIAGGRETQYF	TGTGCCAGCAGAATAGCGGGAGGGAGGGAGACCCAGTACTTC
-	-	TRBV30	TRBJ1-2	CAWSRRDTSNYGYTF	TGTGCCTGGAGTAGGAGGGACACATCTAACTATGGCTACACCTTC
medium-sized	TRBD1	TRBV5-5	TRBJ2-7	CASSLSGTASYEQYF	TGTGCCAGCAGTCTTTCCGGGACAGCCTCCTACGAGCAGTACTTC
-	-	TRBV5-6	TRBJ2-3	CASSSGWLTDTQYF	TGTGCCAGCAGCTCTGGCTGGCTCACAGATACTCAGTATTTT
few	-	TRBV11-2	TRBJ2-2	CASSLGMFLRETGELFF	TGTGCCAGCAGCTTAGGGATGTTTTTGAGGGAGACCGGGGAGCTGTTTTTT
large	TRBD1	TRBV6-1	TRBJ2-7	CASRRDRGGSYEQYF	TGTGCCAGCAGGAGGGACAGGGGGGGGTCCTACGAGCAGTACTTC
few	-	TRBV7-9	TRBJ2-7	CASSLVLHEQYF	TGTGCCAGCAGCTTAGTGCTCCACGAGCAGTACTTC
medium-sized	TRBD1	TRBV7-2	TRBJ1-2	CASSPQGGPYGYTF	TGTGCCAGCAGCCCCCAGGGGGGTCCCTATGGCTACACCTTC
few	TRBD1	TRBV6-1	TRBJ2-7	CASSVGTGLIYYQYF	TGTGCCAGCAGCGTAGGGACAGGGTTGATTTACTATCAGTACTTC
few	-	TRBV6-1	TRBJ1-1	CARPLKQGHTEAFF	TGTGCCAGGCCTCTAAAACAGGGACACACTGAAGCTTTCTTT
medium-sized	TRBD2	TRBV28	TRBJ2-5	CASSTSLRLAGGKETQYF	TGTGCCAGCAGTACCTCCTTGCGGCTAGCGGGAGGGAAGGAGACCCAGTACTTC
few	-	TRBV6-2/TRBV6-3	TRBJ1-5	CASSYNRAGQPQHF	TGTGCCAGCAGTTACAACAGGGCGGGCCAGCCCCAGCATTTT
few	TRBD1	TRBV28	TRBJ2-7	CASSLRTGHEQYF	TGTGCCAGCAGTTTGAGGACAGGCCACGAGCAGTACTTC
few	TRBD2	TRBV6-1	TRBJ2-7	CASSPTFQGRVCEQYF	TGTGCCAGCAGCCCCACTTTTCAAGGGAGGGTATGCGAGCAGTACTTC
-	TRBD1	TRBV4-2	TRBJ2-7	CASSPTDSTGTYEQYF	TGTGCCAGCAGCCCCACCGACTCGACAGGGACCTACGAGCAGTACTTC
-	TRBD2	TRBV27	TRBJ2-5	CASSSPRGLAGAETQYF	TGTGCCAGCAGTTCTCCTCGCGGACTAGCGGGGGCAGAGACCCAGTACTTC
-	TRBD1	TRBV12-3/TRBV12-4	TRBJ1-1	CASGYRGTEAFF	TGTGCCAGCGGATACAGGGGGACTGAAGCTTTCTTT
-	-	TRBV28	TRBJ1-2	CASSVGNYGYTF	TGTGCCAGCAGTGTGGGTAACTATGGCTACACCTTC
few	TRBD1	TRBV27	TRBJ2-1	CASAGTGYYNEQFF	TGTGCCAGCGCCGGGACAGGGTACTACAATGAGCAGTTCTTC
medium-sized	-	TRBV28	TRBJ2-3	CASSFELAVGVSTDTQYF	TGTGCCAGCAGTTTCGAACTGGCAGTGGGGGTAAGCACAGATACGCAGTATTTT
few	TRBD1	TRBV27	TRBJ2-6	CASREGQGMTWANVLTF	TGTGCCAGCAGGGAGGGACAGGGGATGACCTGGGCCAACGTCCTGACTTTC
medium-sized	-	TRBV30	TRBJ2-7	CAWSVRGDYYEQYF	TGTGCCTGGAGTGTAAGAGGAGATTACTACGAGCAGTACTTC
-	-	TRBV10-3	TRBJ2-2	CAISETEGLGTGELFF	TGTGCCATCAGTGAAACAGAAGGATTGGGCACTGGGGAGCTGTTTTTT
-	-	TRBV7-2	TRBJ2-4	CSSSLALVSYSTGNIQYF	TGTTCCAGCAGCTTAGCCCTCGTTTCTTATTCGACAGGAAACATTCAGTACTTC
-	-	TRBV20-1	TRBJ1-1	CSANTYRTGNTEAFF	TGCAGTGCTAACACATATCGGACGGGGAACACTGAAGCTTTCTTT
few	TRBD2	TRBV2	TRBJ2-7	CASSPRTSGVYEQYF	TGTGCCAGCAGCCCCAGGACTAGCGGTGTCTACGAGCAGTACTTC